This TCR beta chain was retrieved from a study of blood T cell repertoires in COVID-19. On the study more broadly: Samples representing acute and convalescent COVID-19 were sourced from the United States, Italy and Spain. T cells, B-cell-depleted T cells, or PBMCs supplied cDNA or gDNA.

Original analysis: Quantification of nucleated cells was approximated via reference gene primer amplification. Sequencing used immunoSEQ multiplex PCR; TCRdb keeps in-frame clones, though not all of them. V and J calls and clone size come straight from that table; D and trimming were deduced from the DNA. The sample holds roughly 200,000 clones, around 87% seen once. The V gene end was trimmed by 5 bases and the J gene end by 7 bases; junction bases not matched to a gene: 7. The CDR3 runs 15 residues. Germline V gene sequence: CDR1 MNHEY, CDR2 SVGAGI. The clonotype comes from a man in his sixties with acute or convalescent COVID-19. The chain carries TRBV6-5 and TRBJ1-4; 10 nucleotides line up with TRBD1. The material sequenced was peripheral blood. The CDR3 spells CASSQTGTGVEKLFF. DNA for the CDR3: TGTGCCAGCAGTCAAACCGGGACAGGGGTTGAAAAACTGTTTTTT.